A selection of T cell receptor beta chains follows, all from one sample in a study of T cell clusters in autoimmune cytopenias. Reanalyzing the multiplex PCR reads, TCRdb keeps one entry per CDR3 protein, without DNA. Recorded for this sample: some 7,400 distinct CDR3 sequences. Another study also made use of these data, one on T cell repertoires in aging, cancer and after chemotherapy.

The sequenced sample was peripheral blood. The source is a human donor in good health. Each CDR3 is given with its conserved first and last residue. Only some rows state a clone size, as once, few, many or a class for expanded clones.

cdr3_aa: CSVDPDRGTEAFF
clone_size: medium-sized
v_call: TRBV29-1
j_call: TRBJ1-1

cdr3_aa: CASGPRGANEQFF
clone_size: NA
v_call: TRBV12-5
j_call: TRBJ2-1

cdr3_aa: CSVEGRTGGGYTF
clone_size: NA
v_call: TRBV29-1
j_call: TRBJ1-2

cdr3_aa: CASSHPGQGLYEQYF
clone_size: NA
v_call: TRBV27
j_call: TRBJ2-7

cdr3_aa: CASRVDRGNLLGEQYF
clone_size: NA
v_call: TRBV6-5
j_call: TRBJ2-7

cdr3_aa: CASSLTTLYGYTF
clone_size: NA
v_call: TRBV5-4
j_call: TRBJ1-2

cdr3_aa: CASSLGQNNEQFF
clone_size: medium-sized
v_call: TRBV7-6
j_call: TRBJ2-1

cdr3_aa: CASSLGGVRERNTGELFF
clone_size: medium-sized
v_call: TRBV5-4
j_call: TRBJ2-2

cdr3_aa: CAWSRGGEQYF
clone_size: NA
v_call: TRBV30
j_call: TRBJ2-7

cdr3_aa: CAWAGQAGTGELFF
clone_size: NA
v_call: TRBV30
j_call: TRBJ2-2

cdr3_aa: CASIRQGSSAYEQYF
clone_size: NA
v_call: TRBV27
j_call: TRBJ2-7

cdr3_aa: CASIDRARTNTGELFF
clone_size: NA
v_call: TRBV6-2/TRBV6-3
j_call: TRBJ2-2

cdr3_aa: CASSYNFKSLHF
clone_size: NA
v_call: TRBV6-5
j_call: TRBJ1-6

cdr3_aa: CASSLDRGAPEQYF
clone_size: NA
v_call: TRBV5-4
j_call: TRBJ2-7

cdr3_aa: CASSRERGNEQFF
clone_size: NA
v_call: TRBV6-1
j_call: TRBJ2-1

cdr3_aa: CASSSSWDSHNSPLHF
clone_size: NA
v_call: TRBV11-2
j_call: TRBJ1-6

cdr3_aa: CASSFGAYFLAGRGTGELFF
clone_size: NA
v_call: TRBV7-9
j_call: TRBJ2-2

cdr3_aa: CASRPPRGAGELFF
clone_size: medium-sized
v_call: TRBV19
j_call: TRBJ2-2

cdr3_aa: CASSIARVGGDKDTQYF
clone_size: NA
v_call: TRBV11-2
j_call: TRBJ2-3

cdr3_aa: CAWRQGAGNTIYF
clone_size: NA
v_call: TRBV30
j_call: TRBJ1-3

cdr3_aa: CASSTGGFSYEQYF
clone_size: medium-sized
v_call: TRBV19
j_call: TRBJ2-7

cdr3_aa: CASRAGGPRNQPQHF
clone_size: NA
v_call: TRBV19
j_call: TRBJ1-5

cdr3_aa: CASSQVLSNQPQHF
clone_size: medium-sized
v_call: TRBV19
j_call: TRBJ1-5

cdr3_aa: CASSSLGPSYGYTF
clone_size: NA
v_call: TRBV7-2
j_call: TRBJ1-2

cdr3_aa: CAISQTGISSGANVLTF
clone_size: NA
v_call: TRBV10-3
j_call: TRBJ2-6

cdr3_aa: CASGESGRPGYTF
clone_size: medium-sized
v_call: TRBV6-5
j_call: TRBJ1-2

cdr3_aa: CASSRQGAFNTGELFF
clone_size: NA
v_call: TRBV27
j_call: TRBJ2-2

cdr3_aa: CASSPQQGAQDNEQFF
clone_size: NA
v_call: TRBV7-9
j_call: TRBJ2-1

cdr3_aa: CATSAPALNTDTQYF
clone_size: NA
v_call: TRBV24-1
j_call: TRBJ2-3

cdr3_aa: CASSQGLGSVDEQFF
clone_size: NA
v_call: TRBV5-1
j_call: TRBJ2-1

cdr3_aa: CASSFNLAGVDEQFF
clone_size: NA
v_call: TRBV11-1
j_call: TRBJ2-1

cdr3_aa: CASRWGGSPLHF
clone_size: NA
v_call: TRBV12-3/TRBV12-4
j_call: TRBJ1-6

cdr3_aa: CASSYSGGHYNEQFF
clone_size: NA
v_call: TRBV6-5
j_call: TRBJ2-1

cdr3_aa: CASSDGGRVQYF
clone_size: NA
v_call: TRBV6-1
j_call: TRBJ2-7

cdr3_aa: CATSISSGLGEQYF
clone_size: medium-sized
v_call: TRBV19
j_call: TRBJ2-7

cdr3_aa: CASSLRRGERGGYTF
clone_size: NA
v_call: TRBV5-5
j_call: TRBJ1-2

cdr3_aa: CASSLTGGGGIHNEQFF
clone_size: medium-sized
v_call: TRBV13
j_call: TRBJ2-1

cdr3_aa: CASSALGGGDGDEQFF
clone_size: NA
v_call: TRBV6-1
j_call: TRBJ2-1

cdr3_aa: CASSHSQEISGNTIYF
clone_size: NA
v_call: TRBV18
j_call: TRBJ1-3

cdr3_aa: CASSLTSGSYNEQFF
clone_size: NA
v_call: TRBV5-1
j_call: TRBJ2-1

cdr3_aa: CASSISDPSYNEQFF
clone_size: medium-sized
v_call: TRBV19
j_call: TRBJ2-1

cdr3_aa: CASSFGGGNTEAFF
clone_size: NA
v_call: TRBV12-3/TRBV12-4
j_call: TRBJ1-1

cdr3_aa: CASSHTPRGGTDTQYF
clone_size: medium-sized
v_call: TRBV11-1
j_call: TRBJ2-3

cdr3_aa: CATSDRPLNEQFF
clone_size: NA
v_call: TRBV24-1
j_call: TRBJ2-1

cdr3_aa: CASSPRGVRNSPLHF
clone_size: medium-sized
v_call: TRBV12-3/TRBV12-4
j_call: TRBJ1-6

cdr3_aa: CASSSTGMNTEAFF
clone_size: NA
v_call: TRBV6-5
j_call: TRBJ1-1

cdr3_aa: CASSYSPVAGVYNEQFF
clone_size: NA
v_call: TRBV6-5
j_call: TRBJ2-1

cdr3_aa: CASSPRGTNRETQYF
clone_size: NA
v_call: TRBV12-3/TRBV12-4
j_call: TRBJ2-5

cdr3_aa: CASSGGQAGVFYEQYF
clone_size: NA
v_call: TRBV19
j_call: TRBJ2-7

cdr3_aa: CASSLGLAGGDEQFF
clone_size: NA
v_call: TRBV11-1
j_call: TRBJ2-1

cdr3_aa: CATAGDRYNEQFF
clone_size: NA
v_call: TRBV5-1
j_call: TRBJ2-1

cdr3_aa: CASSYRDGNEKLFF
clone_size: NA
v_call: TRBV6-5
j_call: TRBJ1-4

cdr3_aa: CASSLQGVQETQYF
clone_size: NA
v_call: TRBV5-4
j_call: TRBJ2-5

cdr3_aa: CASSMTAMEEKLFF
clone_size: NA
v_call: TRBV19
j_call: TRBJ1-4

cdr3_aa: CASSPGPLALNTYEQYF
clone_size: NA
v_call: TRBV6-6
j_call: TRBJ2-7